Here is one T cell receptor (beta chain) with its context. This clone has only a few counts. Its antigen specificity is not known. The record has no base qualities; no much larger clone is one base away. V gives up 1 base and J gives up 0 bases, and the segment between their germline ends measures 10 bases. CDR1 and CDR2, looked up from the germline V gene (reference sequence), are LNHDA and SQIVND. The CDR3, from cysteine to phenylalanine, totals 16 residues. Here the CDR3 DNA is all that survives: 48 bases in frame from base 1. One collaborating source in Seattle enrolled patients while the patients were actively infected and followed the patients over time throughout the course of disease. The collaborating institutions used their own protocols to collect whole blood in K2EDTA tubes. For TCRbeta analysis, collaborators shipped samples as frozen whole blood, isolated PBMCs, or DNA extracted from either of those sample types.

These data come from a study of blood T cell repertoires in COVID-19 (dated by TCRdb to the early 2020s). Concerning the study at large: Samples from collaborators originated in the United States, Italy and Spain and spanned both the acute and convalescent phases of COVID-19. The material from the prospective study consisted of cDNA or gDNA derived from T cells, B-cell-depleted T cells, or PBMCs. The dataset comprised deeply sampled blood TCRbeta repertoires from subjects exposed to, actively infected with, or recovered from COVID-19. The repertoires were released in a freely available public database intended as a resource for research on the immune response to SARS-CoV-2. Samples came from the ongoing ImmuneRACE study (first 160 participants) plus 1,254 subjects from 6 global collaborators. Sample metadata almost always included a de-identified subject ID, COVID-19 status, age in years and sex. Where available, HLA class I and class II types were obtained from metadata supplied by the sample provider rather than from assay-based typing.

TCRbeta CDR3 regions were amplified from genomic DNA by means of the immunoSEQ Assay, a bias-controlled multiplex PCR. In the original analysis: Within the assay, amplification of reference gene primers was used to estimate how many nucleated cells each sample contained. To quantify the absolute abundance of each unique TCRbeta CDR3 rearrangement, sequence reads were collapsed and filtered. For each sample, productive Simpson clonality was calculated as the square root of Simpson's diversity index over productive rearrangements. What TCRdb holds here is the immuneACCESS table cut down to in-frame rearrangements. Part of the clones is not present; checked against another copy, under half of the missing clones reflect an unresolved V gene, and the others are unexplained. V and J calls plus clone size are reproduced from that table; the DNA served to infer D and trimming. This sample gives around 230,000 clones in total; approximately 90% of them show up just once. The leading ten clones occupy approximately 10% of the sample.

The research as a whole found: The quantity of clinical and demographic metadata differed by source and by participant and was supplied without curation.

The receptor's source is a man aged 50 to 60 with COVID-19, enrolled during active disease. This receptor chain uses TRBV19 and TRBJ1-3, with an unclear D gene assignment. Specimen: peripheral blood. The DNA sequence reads TGTGCCAGTAGTATAGGGTTAACAGCCTCTGGAAACACCATATATTTT. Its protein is CASSIGLTASGNTIYF. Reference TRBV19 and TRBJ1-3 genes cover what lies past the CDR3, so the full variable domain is DGGITQSPKYLFRKEGQNVTLSCEQNLNHDAMYWYRQDPGQGLRLIYYSQIVNDFQKGDIAEGYSVSREKKESFPLTVTSAQKNPTAFYLCASSIGLTASGNTIYFGEGSWLTVV.